A single sample is the source of the 3 T cell receptor beta chains below, sequenced in a study of T cells after yellow fever vaccination. TCRdb itself ran the 5' RACE reads through MiXCR, one entry per CDR3 protein. The data contain around 550,000 distinct CDR3 sequences, 15% to 20% of them singletons. The sample was PBMCs, taken 15 days after the yellow fever booster vaccination. Every receptor here comes from a man aged 25 to 45 who received the YFV17D yellow fever vaccine.

The chain recombines TRBV6-5 with TRBJ2-1; D may be TRBD2 (6 bases). Germline loops: CDR1 MNHEY, CDR2 SVGAGI. V dropped 4 bases and J dropped 5 bases, with 12 bases sitting between them. There are 14 residues in the CDR3. The CDR3 loop reads CASSLSGGNNEQFF. CDR3 in DNA: TGTGCCAGCAGTTTATCCGGGGGTAACAATGAGCAGTTCTTC.

This clonotype was seen a few times. The rearrangement uses TRBV4-2 and TRBJ2-2, with D possibly matching TRBD1 (5 bases). Germline values: CDR1 LGHNA, CDR2 YNFKEQ. V dropped 1 base and J dropped 6 bases, with 9 bases sitting between them. This CDR3 spans 14 amino acids. The CDR3 loop reads CASSQAGFSGELFF. CDR3 DNA sequence: TGTGCCAGCAGCCAAGCAGGGTTTTCCGGGGAGCTGTTTTTT.

This clonotype was recorded a few times. This chain links TRBV24-1 with TRBJ2-2; the D is unclear. Trimming pared 2 bases from V and 6 bases from J, leaving 9 bases between. The CDR3 runs to 14 residues. Per the germline V gene, CDR1 is KGHDR and CDR2 is SFDVKD. The CDR3 region has the DNA TGTGCCACCAGTGATTGGACCCCGGCCGGGGAGCTGTTTTTT. It is translated as CATSDWTPAGELFF.